These T cell receptor beta chains were read from a single sample in a study of spatial heterogeneity in lung cancer. TCRdb re-called the 5' RACE reads through MiXCR, storing one row per CDR3 protein. This sample has approximately 9,700 distinct CDR3 sequences, with around 9.3% found just once. This specimen was lung tumor tissue, taken at surgery. The receptors come from a female donor with early-stage non-small cell lung cancer. Each CDR3 is given with its conserved first and last residue. Each record gives: J gene, clone size, V gene, D gene, CDR3 protein, CDR3 DNA. The D gene is left open where the match is weak. Rows may omit the clone size; those that give it use once, few, many or a size class.

TRBJ1-5,many,TRBV7-9,NA,CASSIGTSAEAQHF,TGTGCCAGCAGCATCGGGACATCCGCAGAAGCCCAGCATTTT
TRBJ2-1,many,TRBV6-2/TRBV6-3,NA,CASGESYNEQFF,TGTGCCAGCGGGGAGAGCTACAATGAGCAGTTCTTC
TRBJ2-7,many,TRBV5-1,TRBD1,CASGDRDYEQYF,TGCGCCAGCGGGGACAGGGACTACGAGCAGTACTTC
TRBJ2-1,NA,TRBV28,NA,CASSLARVSTYNEQFF,TGTGCCAGCAGTTTGGCTCGCGTAAGCACCTACAATGAGCAGTTCTTC
TRBJ2-7,medium-sized,TRBV6-5,NA,CASSYSRDLGSEQYF,TGTGCCAGCAGTTACTCTCGGGACCTGGGATCCGAGCAGTACTTC
TRBJ2-1,many,TRBV4-2,NA,CASSQDLGEIAYNEQFF,TGTGCCAGCAGCCAAGATCTTGGGGAGATAGCCTACAATGAGCAGTTCTTC
TRBJ2-7,medium-sized,TRBV6-2/TRBV6-3,TRBD1,CASSYNRGNEQYF,TGTGCCAGCAGTTACAACAGGGGGAACGAGCAGTACTTC
TRBJ1-6,many,TRBV20-1,TRBD1,CSATPRGTGVWSPLHF,TGCAGTGCCACACCTCGTGGGACAGGGGTTTGGTCACCCCTCCACTTT
TRBJ2-3,many,TRBV5-1,NA,CASSLSQDTQYF,TGCGCCAGCAGCTTATCCCAAGATACGCAGTATTTT
TRBJ2-6,NA,TRBV28,NA,CASSPTTGRGANVLTF,TGTGCCAGCAGTCCCACCACAGGCCGGGGGGCAAACGTCCTGACTTTC
TRBJ1-1,many,TRBV6-1,NA,CASSSWRTEAFF,TGTGCCAGCAGTTCCTGGAGGACTGAAGCTTTCTTT
TRBJ2-7,many,TRBV3-1,NA,CASSQEGRTYEQYF,TGTGCCAGCAGCCAAGAAGGACGGACCTACGAGCAGTACTTC
TRBJ2-2,many,TRBV20-1,NA,CSASLPGATGELFF,TGCAGTGCTAGCCTTCCGGGAGCCACCGGGGAGCTGTTTTTT
TRBJ2-1,NA,TRBV6-4,NA,CASSEAEYNEQFF,TGTGCCAGCAGTGAGGCCGAGTACAATGAGCAGTTCTTC
TRBJ1-2,many,TRBV5-4,NA,CASSPDFRGAYYGYTF,TGTGCCAGCAGCCCGGATTTCAGGGGCGCTTACTATGGCTACACCTTC
TRBJ1-6,NA,TRBV19,NA,CASSIVGASDLHF,TGTGCCAGTAGTATAGTGGGCGCGTCGGACCTCCACTTT
TRBJ2-1,NA,TRBV30,NA,CAWKLASSYNVQFF,TGTGCCTGGAAGCTAGCCTCCTCCTACAATGTGCAGTTCTTC
TRBJ1-3,medium-sized,TRBV28,NA,CASRVTPAGGNTIYF,TGTGCCAGCAGAGTAACCCCGGCGGGCGGAAACACCATATATTTT
TRBJ2-7,many,TRBV24-1,TRBD1,CATSGGQGAIYEQYF,TGTGCCACCAGTGGGGGACAGGGGGCAATCTACGAGCAGTACTTC
TRBJ2-7,many,TRBV11-2,NA,CASSLIVRPYEQYF,TGTGCCAGCAGCTTAATTGTCAGACCCTACGAGCAGTACTTC
TRBJ2-7,many,TRBV11-2,TRBD2,CASSIRLAGYEQYF,TGTGCCAGCAGCATCCGACTAGCGGGGTACGAGCAGTACTTC
TRBJ1-2,medium-sized,TRBV4-1,NA,CASSQTTIGRTFYGYTF,TGCGCCAGCAGCCAAACAACGATCGGGAGGACCTTCTATGGCTACACCTTC
TRBJ1-4,medium-sized,TRBV27,NA,CASSLITGVNEKLFF,TGTGCCAGCAGTTTAATCACAGGCGTTAATGAAAAACTGTTTTTT
TRBJ1-5,many,TRBV19,NA,CASAQGQDQPQHF,TGTGCCAGTGCACAGGGCCAGGATCAGCCCCAGCATTTT
TRBJ2-2,NA,TRBV12-3/TRBV12-4,NA,CASSIRDSDTGELFF,TGTGCCAGCAGTATAAGGGACTCTGACACCGGGGAGCTGTTTTTT
TRBJ2-2,many,TRBV12-3/TRBV12-4,NA,CASSFSPGELFF,TGTGCCAGCAGTTTCTCGCCCGGGGAGCTGTTTTTT
TRBJ2-2,few,TRBV4-3,NA,CASSQGLKDTGELFF,TGCGCCAGCAGCCAGGGGTTGAAGGACACCGGGGAGCTGTTTTTT
TRBJ1-2,NA,TRBV19,NA,CASSIWGASYGYTF,TGTGCCAGTAGTATATGGGGTGCCAGCTATGGCTACACCTTC
TRBJ2-3,NA,TRBV28,NA,CASKVWDTQYF,TGTGCCAGCAAAGTGTGGGATACGCAGTATTTT
TRBJ1-1,medium-sized,TRBV6-5,NA,CASSPLTDAKRGAFF,TGTGCCAGCAGTCCCCTTACCGACGCGAAAAGAGGGGCTTTCTTT
TRBJ1-1,many,TRBV9,TRBD1,CASSGHRGTEAFF,TGTGCCAGCAGCGGGCACAGGGGGACTGAAGCTTTCTTT
TRBJ2-4,NA,TRBV5-1,NA,CASSLSQVDIQYF,TGCGCCAGCAGCTTGTCCCAGGTTGACATTCAGTACTTC
TRBJ1-3,NA,TRBV9,NA,CASSDLNRDPGNTIYF,TGTGCCAGCAGTGATCTTAACAGGGACCCTGGAAACACCATATATTTT
TRBJ2-7,few,TRBV21-1,NA,CASSKGEGVAVHYEQYF,TGTGCCAGCAGCAAAGGGGAGGGAGTAGCTGTACACTACGAGCAGTACTTC
TRBJ1-5,medium-sized,TRBV25-1,NA,CASSGEGIGNQPQHF,TGTGCCAGCAGTGGAGAGGGAATCGGGAATCAGCCCCAGCATTTT
TRBJ2-7,medium-sized,TRBV25-1,NA,CASSGRDGPYEQYF,TGTGCCAGCAGTGGCCGGGACGGTCCCTACGAGCAGTACTTC
TRBJ2-4,many,TRBV6-2/TRBV6-3,NA,CASSYVGVPKNIQYF,TGTGCCAGCAGTTATGTCGGGGTACCCAAAAACATTCAGTACTTC